Sequencing of this TCR beta chain was carried out in a study of blood T cell repertoires in COVID-19. Turning to the study itself: Specimens from acute and convalescent COVID-19 originated in the United States, Italy and Spain.

Only in-frame clones appear in the TCRdb table, and some are missing; sequencing was by immunoSEQ multiplex PCR. This sample has around 77,000 clones, with 82% found just once. This CDR3 contains 14 residues. In germline, CDR1 is MNHEY, CDR2 SVGAGI. V trimming: 5 bases; J trimming: 1 base; junction bases outside the gene matches: 5. Sequenced: peripheral blood. The J gene is TRBJ2-7, the V gene TRBV6-5; 7 bases fit TRBD1. This TCR was recovered from a human donor in a cohort sampled during active COVID-19. CDR3 protein: CASSRGRLSYEQYF. Written as DNA, the CDR3 is TGTGCCAGCAGTAGGGGGCGGTTATCCTACGAGCAGTACTTC.